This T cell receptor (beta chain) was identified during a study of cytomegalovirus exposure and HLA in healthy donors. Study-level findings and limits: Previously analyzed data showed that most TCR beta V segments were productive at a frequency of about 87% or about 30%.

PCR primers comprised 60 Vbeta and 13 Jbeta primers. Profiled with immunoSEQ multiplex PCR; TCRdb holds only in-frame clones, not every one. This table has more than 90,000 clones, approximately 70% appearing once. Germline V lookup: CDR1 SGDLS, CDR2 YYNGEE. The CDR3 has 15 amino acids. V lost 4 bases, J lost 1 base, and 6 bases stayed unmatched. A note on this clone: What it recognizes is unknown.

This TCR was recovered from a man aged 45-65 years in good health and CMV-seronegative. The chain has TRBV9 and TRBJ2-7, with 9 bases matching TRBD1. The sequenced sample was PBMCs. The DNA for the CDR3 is TGTGCCAGCAGCCCGGGACAGGGATGGTCCTACGAGCAGTACGTC. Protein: CASSPGQGWSYEQYV.